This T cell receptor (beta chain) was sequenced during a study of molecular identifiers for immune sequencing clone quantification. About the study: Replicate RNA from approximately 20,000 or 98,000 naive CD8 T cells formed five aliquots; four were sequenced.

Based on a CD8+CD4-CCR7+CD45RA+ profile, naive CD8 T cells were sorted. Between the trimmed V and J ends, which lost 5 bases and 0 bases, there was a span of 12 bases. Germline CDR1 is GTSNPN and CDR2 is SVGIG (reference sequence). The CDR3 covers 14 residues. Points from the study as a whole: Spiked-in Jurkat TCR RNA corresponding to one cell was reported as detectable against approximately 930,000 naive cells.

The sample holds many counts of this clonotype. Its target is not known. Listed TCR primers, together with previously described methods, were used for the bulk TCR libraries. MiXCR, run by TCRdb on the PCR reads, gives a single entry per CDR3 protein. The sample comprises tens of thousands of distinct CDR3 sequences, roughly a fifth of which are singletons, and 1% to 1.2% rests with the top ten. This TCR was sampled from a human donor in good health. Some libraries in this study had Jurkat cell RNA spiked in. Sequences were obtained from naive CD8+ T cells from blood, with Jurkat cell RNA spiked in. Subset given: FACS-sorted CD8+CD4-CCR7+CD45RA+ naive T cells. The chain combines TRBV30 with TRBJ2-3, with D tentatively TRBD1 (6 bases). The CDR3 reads CAWGTTTSTDTQYF. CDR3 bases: TGTGCCTGGGGGACAACAACTAGCACAGATACGCAGTATTTT.